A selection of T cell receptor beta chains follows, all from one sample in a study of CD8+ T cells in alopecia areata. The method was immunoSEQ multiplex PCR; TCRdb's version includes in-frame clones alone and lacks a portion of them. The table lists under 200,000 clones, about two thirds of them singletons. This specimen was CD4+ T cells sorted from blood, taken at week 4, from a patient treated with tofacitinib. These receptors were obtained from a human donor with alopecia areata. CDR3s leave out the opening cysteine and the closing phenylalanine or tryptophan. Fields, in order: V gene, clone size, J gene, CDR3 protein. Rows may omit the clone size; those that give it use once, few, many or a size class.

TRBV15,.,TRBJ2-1,ATSRTGGPSLSVQF
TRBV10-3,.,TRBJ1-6,AIKGKTGGIWDSPLH
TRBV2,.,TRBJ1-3,ASSGSSGNTIY
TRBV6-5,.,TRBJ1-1,ASTAPGGGGEAF
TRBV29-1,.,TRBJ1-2,SVEDMGQGGGYT
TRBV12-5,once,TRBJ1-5,ASGFLLGGGQPQH
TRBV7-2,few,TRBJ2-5,ASTLRLAGQETQY
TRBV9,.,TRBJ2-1,ASSGQVLHEQF
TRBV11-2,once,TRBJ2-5,ASSPIVSSGETQY
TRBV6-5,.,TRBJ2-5,AISEPRETQY
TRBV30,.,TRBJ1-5,AWSSGGQPQH
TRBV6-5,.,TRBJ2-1,ASNTGGIYNEQF
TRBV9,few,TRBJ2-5,ASSVGGLAGTRETQY
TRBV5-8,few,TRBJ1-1,ASSLLRANTEAF
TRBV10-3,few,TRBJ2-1,AIRDRDRANNEQF
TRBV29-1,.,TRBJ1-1,SVTRGLMNTEAF
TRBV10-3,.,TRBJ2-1,AISEPRGDNEQF
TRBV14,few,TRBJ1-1,ASSLRHRVNTEAF
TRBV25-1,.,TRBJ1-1,ASRPLGGNTEAF
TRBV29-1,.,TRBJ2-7,SVVRVEQY
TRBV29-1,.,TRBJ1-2,SASGQGHGYT
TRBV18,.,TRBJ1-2,ASSPRETGDSHGYT
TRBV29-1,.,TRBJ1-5,SAKKGSGNQPQH
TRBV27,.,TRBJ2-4,ASKIGTSGEGIQY
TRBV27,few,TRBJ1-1,ASGPRGWDTEAF
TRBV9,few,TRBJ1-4,ASSAIPGTAGEKLF
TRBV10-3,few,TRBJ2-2,AIQANTGELF
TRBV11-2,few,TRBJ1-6,ASSLAGRKGTALLSPLH
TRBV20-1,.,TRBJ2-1,SASQINEQF
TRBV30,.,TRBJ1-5,AWSVRGYQPQH